This TCR beta chain comes out of a study of blood T cell repertoires in COVID-19. TCRdb's copy holds only in-frame clones and misses some; the assay was immunoSEQ multiplex PCR. The repertoire holds just over 25,000 clones, with roughly 90% as singletons. The CDR3 contains 11 residues. V was clipped by 3 bases and J by 6 bases, with 5 bases between them. This sequence originates from a human donor in a cohort sampled during active COVID-19. Input material: peripheral blood. V and J are TRBV12-3 or TRBV12-4 and TRBJ1-2; the D is unclear. The CDR3, as DNA: TGTGCCAGCAGTTTTTCTCATGGCTACACCTTC. Its translation: CASSFSHGYTF.